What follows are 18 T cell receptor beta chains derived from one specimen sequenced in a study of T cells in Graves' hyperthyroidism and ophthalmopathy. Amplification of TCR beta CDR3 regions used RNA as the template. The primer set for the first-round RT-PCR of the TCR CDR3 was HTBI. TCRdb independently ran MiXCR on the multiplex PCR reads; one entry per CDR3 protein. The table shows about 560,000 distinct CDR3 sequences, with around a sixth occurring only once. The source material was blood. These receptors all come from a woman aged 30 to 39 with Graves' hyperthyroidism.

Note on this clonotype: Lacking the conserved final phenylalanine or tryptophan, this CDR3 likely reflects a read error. The DNA for the CDR3 is TGCGCCAGCAGCTTGATTGGGGTCGGCGAGACCCAGTACCTC. Translation: CASSLIGVGETQYL. The chain is built from TRBV5-1 and TRBJ2-5; D unresolved. Germline V gene sequence: CDR1 SGHRS, CDR2 YFSETQ. The germline V and J ends were trimmed by 1 base and 5 bases, with 12 bases remaining between them. This CDR3 spans 14 amino acids.

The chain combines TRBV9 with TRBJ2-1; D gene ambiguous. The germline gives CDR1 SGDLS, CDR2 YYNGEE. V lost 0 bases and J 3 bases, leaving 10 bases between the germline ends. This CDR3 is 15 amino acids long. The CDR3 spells CASSVGGGIYNEQFF. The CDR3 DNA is TGTGCCAGCAGCGTAGGTGGCGGAATCTACAATGAGCAGTTCTTC.

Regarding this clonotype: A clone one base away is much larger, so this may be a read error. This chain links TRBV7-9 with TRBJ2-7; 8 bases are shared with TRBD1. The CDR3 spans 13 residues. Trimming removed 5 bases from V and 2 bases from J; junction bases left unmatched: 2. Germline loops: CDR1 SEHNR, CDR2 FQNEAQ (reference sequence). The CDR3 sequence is CASSKGQAYEQYF. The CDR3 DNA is TGTGCCAGCAGCAAGGGACAGGCCTACGAGCAGTACTTC. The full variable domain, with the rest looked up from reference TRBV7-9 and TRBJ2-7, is DTGVSQNPRHKITKRGQNVTFRCDPISEHNRLYWYRQTLGQGPEFLTYFQNEAQLEKSRLLSDRFSAERPKGSFSTLEIQRTEQGDSAMYLCASSKGQAYEQYFGPGTRLTVT.

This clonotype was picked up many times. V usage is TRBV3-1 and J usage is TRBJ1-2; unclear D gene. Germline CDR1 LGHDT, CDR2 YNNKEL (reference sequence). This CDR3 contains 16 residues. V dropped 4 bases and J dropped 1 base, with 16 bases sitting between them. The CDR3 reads CASSRRAGRVNYGYTF. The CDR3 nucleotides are TGTGCCAGCAGCCGCCGTGCAGGACGGGTTAACTATGGCTACACCTTC.

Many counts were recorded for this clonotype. CDR3 nucleotide sequence: TGTGCCAGCAGTGAAGCGCCGGTAGCGGCCTACAATGAGCAGTTCTTC. Translating gives CASSEAPVAAYNEQFF. V and J are TRBV2 and TRBJ2-1; D might be TRBD2 (6 bases). V lost 0 bases, J lost 2 bases, and 11 bases lay in between. This CDR3 comprises 16 residues. CDR1 SNHLY and CDR2 FYNNEI come from the germline V gene.

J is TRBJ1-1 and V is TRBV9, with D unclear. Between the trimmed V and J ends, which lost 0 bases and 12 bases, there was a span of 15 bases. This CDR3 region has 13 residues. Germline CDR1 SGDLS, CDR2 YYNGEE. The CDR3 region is CASSVAPDGLSFF. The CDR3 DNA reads TGTGCCAGCAGCGTAGCACCGGATGGGCTTTCTTTCTTT.

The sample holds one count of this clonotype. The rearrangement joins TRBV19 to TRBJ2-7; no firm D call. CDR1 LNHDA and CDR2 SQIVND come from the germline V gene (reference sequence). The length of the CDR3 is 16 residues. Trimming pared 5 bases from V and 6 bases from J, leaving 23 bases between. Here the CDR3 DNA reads TGTGCCAGTAGTGCACGCGGACGGCCCAACTCGGGCGAGCAGTACTTC. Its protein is CASSARGRPNSGEQYF.

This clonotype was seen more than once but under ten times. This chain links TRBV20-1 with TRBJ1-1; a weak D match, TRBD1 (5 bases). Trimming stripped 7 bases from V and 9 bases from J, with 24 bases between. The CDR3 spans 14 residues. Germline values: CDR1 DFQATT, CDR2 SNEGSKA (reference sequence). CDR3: CSVGRGSVVAKAFF. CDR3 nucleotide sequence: TGCAGTGTGGGACGAGGTTCGGTAGTCGCGAAAGCTTTCTTT.

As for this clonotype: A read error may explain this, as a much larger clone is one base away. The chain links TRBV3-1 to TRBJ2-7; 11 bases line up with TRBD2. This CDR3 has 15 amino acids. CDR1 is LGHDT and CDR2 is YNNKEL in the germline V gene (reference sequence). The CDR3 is CAGSSSGRPTYEQYF. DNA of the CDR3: TGTGCCGGCAGCTCTAGCGGGAGGCCCACCTACGAGCAGTACTTC.

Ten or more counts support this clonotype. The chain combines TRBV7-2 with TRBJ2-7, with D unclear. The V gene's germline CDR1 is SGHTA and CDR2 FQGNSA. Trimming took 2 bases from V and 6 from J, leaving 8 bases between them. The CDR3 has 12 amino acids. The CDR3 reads CASSLLFGEQYF. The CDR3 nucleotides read TGTGCCAGCAGCTTACTGTTCGGCGAGCAGTACTTC. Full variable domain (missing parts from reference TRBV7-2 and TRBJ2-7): GAGVSQSPSNKVTEKGKDVELRCDPISGHTALYWYRQSLGQGLEFLIYFQGNSAPDKSGLPSDRFSAERTGGSVSTLTIQRTQQEDSAVYLCASSLLFGEQYFGPGTRLTVT.

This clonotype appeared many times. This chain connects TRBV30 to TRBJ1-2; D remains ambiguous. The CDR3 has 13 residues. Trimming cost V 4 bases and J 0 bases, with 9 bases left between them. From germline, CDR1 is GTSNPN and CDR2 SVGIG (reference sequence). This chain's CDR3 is CAWTPGTNYGYTF. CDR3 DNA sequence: TGTGCCTGGACGCCGGGGACTAACTATGGCTACACCTTC. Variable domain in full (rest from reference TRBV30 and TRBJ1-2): SQTIHQWPATLVQPVGSPLSLECTVEGTSNPNLYWYRQAAGRGLQLLFYSVGIGQISSEVPQNLSASRPQDRQFILSSKKLLLSDSGFYLCAWTPGTNYGYTFGSGTRLTVV.

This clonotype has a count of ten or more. The CDR3 loop reads CASSEWGDRSYEQYF. The DNA of the CDR3 is TGTGCCAGCAGTGAATGGGGGGACAGGTCCTACGAGCAGTACTTC. J is TRBJ2-7 and V is TRBV25-1, with 8 bases that match TRBD1. The germline gives CDR1 MGHDK, CDR2 SYGVNS. The CDR3 contains 15 residues. The trim removed 1 base at V and 1 base at J, leaving 3 bases unmatched.

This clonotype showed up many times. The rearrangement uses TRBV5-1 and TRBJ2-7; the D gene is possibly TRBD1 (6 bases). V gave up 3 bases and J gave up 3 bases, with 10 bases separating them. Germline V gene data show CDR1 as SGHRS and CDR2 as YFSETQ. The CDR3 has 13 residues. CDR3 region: CASSSGHFYEQYF. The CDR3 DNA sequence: TGCGCCAGCAGCTCGGGACATTTCTACGAGCAGTACTTC.

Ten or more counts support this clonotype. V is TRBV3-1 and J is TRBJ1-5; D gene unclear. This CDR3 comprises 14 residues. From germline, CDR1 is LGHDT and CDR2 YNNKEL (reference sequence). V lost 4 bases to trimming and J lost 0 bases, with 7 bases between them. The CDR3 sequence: CASSREFSNQPQHF. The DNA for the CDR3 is TGTGCCAGCAGCCGAGAGTTTAGCAATCAGCCCCAGCATTTT.

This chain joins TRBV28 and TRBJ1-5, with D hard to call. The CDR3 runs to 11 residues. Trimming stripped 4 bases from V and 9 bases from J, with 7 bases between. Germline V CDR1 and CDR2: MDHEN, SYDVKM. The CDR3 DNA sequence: TGTGCCAGCAGTTCCGGGAGGCCCCAGCATTTT. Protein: CASSSGRPQHF.

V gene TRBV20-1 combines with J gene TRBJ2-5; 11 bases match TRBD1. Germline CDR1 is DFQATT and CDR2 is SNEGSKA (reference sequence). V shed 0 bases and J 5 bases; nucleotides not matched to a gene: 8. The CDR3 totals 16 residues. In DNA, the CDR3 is TGCAGTGCTAGAGATCTTCGGGACAGGGGGGAGGAGACCCAGTACTTC. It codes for CSARDLRDRGEETQYF.

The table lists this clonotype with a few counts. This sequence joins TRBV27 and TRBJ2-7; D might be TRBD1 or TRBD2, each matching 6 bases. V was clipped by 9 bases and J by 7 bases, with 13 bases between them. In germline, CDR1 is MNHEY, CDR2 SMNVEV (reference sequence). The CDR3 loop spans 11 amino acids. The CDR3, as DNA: TGTGCCAGTAGGAAGGGGGGAGAGCAGTACTTC. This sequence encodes CASRKGGEQYF.

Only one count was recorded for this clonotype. CDR3 region: CASSQVSPAGSNQPQHF. In nucleotides, the CDR3 is TGCGCCAGCAGCCAAGTTTCACCGGCGGGTAGCAATCAGCCCCAGCATTTT. The V call is TRBV4-1, the J call TRBJ1-5; no firm D call. Looked up from germline, CDR1 is MGHRA and CDR2 is YSYEKL. The CDR3 loop spans 17 amino acids. The V and J ends lost 1 base and 0 bases respectively, with 13 bases between them.